The rows below give T cell receptor beta chains drawn from one sample of a study of early T cells in non-severe SARS-CoV-2 infection. Each CDR3 protein gets one entry after TCRdb re-called the 5' RACE reads with MiXCR. The data hold roughly 120,000 distinct CDR3 sequences, with roughly 12% observed a single time. The input for sequencing was whole blood, taken at baseline. The receptors originated from an adult who was a healthcare worker with PCR-confirmed SARS-CoV-2 infection or an uninfected control (not recorded which). Both conserved end residues are part of each CDR3. Clone size appears in some rows only: once, few, many, or a class for an expanded clone.

V gene	CDR3 length	J gene	clone size	CDR3 protein
TRBV11-2	16	TRBJ1-1	few	CASSPFFHHAGTEAFF
TRBV27	16	TRBJ2-7	-	CASSSAGTGKTYEQYF
TRBV20-1	15	TRBJ1-5	few	CSARIGSYSNQPQHF
TRBV4-2	14	TRBJ1-4	few	CASSQDMANEKLFF
TRBV24-1	16	TRBJ2-1	-	CATSGAKLVGYNEQFF
TRBV10-1	13	TRBJ1-1	few	CASSEFRGLEAFF
TRBV20-1	15	TRBJ2-5	-	CSAKPTSGGQETQYF
TRBV13	14	TRBJ2-3	few	CASSFDRLTDTQYF
TRBV7-2	14	TRBJ2-1	few	CASSLNRAYNEQFF
TRBV7-9	15	TRBJ2-1	many	CASSRLAGGYNEQFF
TRBV4-2	14	TRBJ1-1	many	CASSQDGDPTEAFF
TRBV7-9	15	TRBJ2-5	-	CASSSTGTGEETQYF
TRBV29-1	12	TRBJ2-5	-	CSVVSGSETQYF
TRBV6-5	16	TRBJ2-1	-	CASSLLTGTEYNEQFF
TRBV28	14	TRBJ2-2	few	CAILADRPHGELFF
TRBV29-1	14	TRBJ2-5	few	CSVAGTGISETQYF
TRBV18	16	TRBJ1-1	-	CASSPTTGVRNTEAFF
TRBV5-1	12	TRBJ2-7	many	CASRQDGPEVYF
TRBV2	13	TRBJ2-3	-	CASSEAPTDTQYF
TRBV3-1	12	TRBJ1-1	few	CASSTEVTEAFF
TRBV7-3	16	TRBJ2-3	few	CASSTGLAGGADTQYF
TRBV7-3	13	TRBJ1-1	many	CASSLTGTHEAFF
TRBV27	15	TRBJ2-2	few	CASSFGQGAAGELFF
TRBV12-3/TRBV12-4	12	TRBJ1-2	-	CASSSPPGGYTF
TRBV7-2	16	TRBJ2-1	few	CASSLVRGTVHREQFF
TRBV7-9	12	TRBJ1-1	many	CASSYGDTEAFF
TRBV12-2	14	TRBJ1-1	few	CASRSRRGLTEAFF
TRBV7-2	15	TRBJ1-4	few	CASSVRSGTNEKLFF
TRBV28	11	TRBJ1-4	few	CASSWRTVRFF
TRBV7-2	19	TRBJ1-2	few	CASSPPRGPRLRLNYGYTF
TRBV7-9	14	TRBJ1-4	-	CASSLAVYNEKLFF
TRBV20-1	16	TRBJ2-5	few	CSARETSGGVVETQYF
TRBV7-9	12	TRBJ2-3	many	CARQGGTDTQYF
TRBV5-1	14	TRBJ2-7	-	CASSLVGESGEQYF
TRBV18	13	TRBJ1-4	few	CASSPGTVEKLFF
TRBV20-1	12	TRBJ1-5	-	CSARLSNQPQHF
TRBV7-9	14	TRBJ2-7	-	CASSLADGTGEQYF
TRBV18	14	TRBJ1-2	many	CASSPGGAGYGYTF
TRBV10-3	16	TRBJ2-7	many	CAISRAAQAGTYEQYF
TRBV6-5	15	TRBJ1-2	few	CASSYSSTGGAGYTF
TRBV4-1	18	TRBJ1-1	few	CASSQNTGAVNMNTEAFF
TRBV12-3/TRBV12-4	14	TRBJ1-4	few	CASSSAGGYEKLFF
TRBV5-1	15	TRBJ2-7	-	CASSFNPGSSYEQYF
TRBV20-1	13	TRBJ1-2	many	CSARVEDSYGYTF
TRBV12-3/TRBV12-4	12	TRBJ2-1	few	CASSFRGYEQFF
TRBV30	14	TRBJ1-4	few	CAWSVRGLYEKLFF
TRBV2	16	TRBJ2-1	-	CASSEMGLAGHNEQFF
TRBV5-4	14	TRBJ2-5	-	CASSLEQRKETQYF
TRBV12-3/TRBV12-4	13	TRBJ2-5	few	CASSFSGGETQYF
TRBV27	16	TRBJ2-7	-	CASSLRPTGDFYEQYF
TRBV4-1	16	TRBJ2-7	few	CASSQEGTSVTYEQYF
TRBV6-5	14	TRBJ2-6	-	CASGRGAGANVLTF
TRBV28	16	TRBJ2-7	-	CASSPWTSGSFYEQYF
TRBV3-1	12	TRBJ2-7	few	CASSQAGLEQYF